This T cell receptor beta chain is drawn from a study of cytomegalovirus exposure and HLA in healthy donors. Study-wide results and caveats: Because they were indistinguishable, some V segments, including TRBV6-2 and TRBV6-3, were excluded.

Amplification used 60 Vbeta primers and 13 Jbeta primers. The table came from immunoSEQ multiplex PCR; TCRdb's copy has only in-frame clones and leaves some out. The sample lists about 95,000 clones, around three quarters occurring once. As to this clone: Antigen: not known.

Germline CDR1 reads WSHSY; CDR2 reads SAAADI. The V and J ends lost 3 bases and 10 bases, in that order; junction bases with no gene match: 13. This CDR3 comprises 16 residues. This receptor was obtained from a man aged 60 to 69 in good health and CMV-seronegative. The sequenced sample was PBMCs. The V gene is TRBV10-2, the J gene TRBJ1-4; 8 bases align to TRBD1. The CDR3 spells CASSDLGQGLGGKLFF. The CDR3 DNA sequence: TGCGCCAGCAGTGATTTAGGACAGGGTTTGGGAGGAAAACTGTTTTTT.